This T cell receptor (beta chain) was sequenced in a study of blood T cell repertoires in COVID-19 (dated by TCRdb to about 2020). Regarding the complete study: Samples covering the acute and convalescent phases of COVID-19 were provided by collaborators in the United States, Italy and Spain. The prospective study material was composed of cDNA or gDNA derived from T cells, B-cell-depleted T cells, or PBMCs. Deeply sampled blood TCRbeta repertoires from subjects exposed to, actively infected with, or recovered from COVID-19 were included in the dataset. A freely available public database, intended as a resource for researchers studying the immune response to SARS-CoV-2, is where the repertoires were released. The samples were drawn from two sources: the first 160 participants of the ongoing ImmuneRACE study, and some 1,300 subjects contributed by 6 global collaborators. A de-identified subject ID, COVID-19 status, age in years and sex were almost always included in the sample metadata. HLA class I and class II types, where available, came from metadata supplied by the sample provider rather than from assay-based typing.

One collaborating source in Seattle enrolled patients during active infection and followed them longitudinally through the course of disease. The collaborating institutions used their own protocols to collect whole blood in K2EDTA tubes. For TCRbeta analysis, collaborator samples were shipped as frozen whole blood, as isolated PBMCs, or as DNA extracted from either sample type. TCRbeta CDR3 regions were amplified from genomic DNA by means of the immunoSEQ Assay, a bias-controlled multiplex PCR. On the study's bioinformatics: The number of nucleated cells in each sample was estimated by amplification of reference gene primers within the assay. To quantify the absolute abundance of each unique TCRbeta CDR3 rearrangement, sequence reads were collapsed and filtered. For each sample, productive Simpson clonality was calculated as the square root of Simpson's diversity index over productive rearrangements. TCRdb limited this immuneACCESS table to in-frame rearrangements with V and J called. A share of clones is missing; checked studies link under half to unresolved V genes, and the rest is unexplained. V, J and clone size were drawn from that table, and D and trimming were deduced from the DNA. The table for this sample lists 270,000 or so clones; over 85% of them were counted only once. Of the sample, roughly 10% is held by the ten largest clones.

Summary of the overall study and its limitations: The quantity of clinical and demographic metadata differed by source and by participant and was supplied without curation.

Remarks on this clone: This clone's antigen is unknown. Within one base of it there is no much larger clone, and no base qualities were kept.

V is pared back by 0 bases and J by 4 bases, with 8 bases lying between the germline termini. In the germline V gene, CDR1 corresponds to SGHRS and CDR2 to YFSETQ. The cysteine opens and the phenylalanine closes a CDR3 of 14 amino acids. The DNA shown is the 42-base CDR3, in frame from base 1. This TCR came from a woman aged 25-40 years with COVID-19, enrolled during active disease. The sample taken for sequencing was peripheral blood. The V gene is TRBV5-1 and the J gene is TRBJ2-1; no D gene is confidently identified. CDR3 sequence: CASSLGAAYNEQFF. The bases read TGCGCCAGCAGCTTGGGGGCAGCATACAATGAGCAGTTCTTC.